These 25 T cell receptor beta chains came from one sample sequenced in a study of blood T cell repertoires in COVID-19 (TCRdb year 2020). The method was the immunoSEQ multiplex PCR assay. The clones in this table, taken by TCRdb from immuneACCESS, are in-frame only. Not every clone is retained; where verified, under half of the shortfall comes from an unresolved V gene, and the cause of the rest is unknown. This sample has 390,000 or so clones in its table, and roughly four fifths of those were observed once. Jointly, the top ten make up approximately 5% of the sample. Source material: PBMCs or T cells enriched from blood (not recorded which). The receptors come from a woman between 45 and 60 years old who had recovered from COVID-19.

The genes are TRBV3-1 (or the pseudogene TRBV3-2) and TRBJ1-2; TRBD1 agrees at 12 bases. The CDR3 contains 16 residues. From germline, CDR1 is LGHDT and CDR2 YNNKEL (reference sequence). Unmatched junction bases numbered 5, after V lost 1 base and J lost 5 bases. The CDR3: CASSQGDRGLSYGYTF. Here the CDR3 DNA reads TGTGCCAGCAGCCAAGGGGACAGGGGGCTATCGTATGGCTACACCTTC.

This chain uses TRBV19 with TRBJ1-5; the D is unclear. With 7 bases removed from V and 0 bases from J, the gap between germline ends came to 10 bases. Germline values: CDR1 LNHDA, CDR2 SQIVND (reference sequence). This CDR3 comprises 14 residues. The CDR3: CASTGLGSNQPQHF. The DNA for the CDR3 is TGTGCCAGTACGGGGTTGGGTAGCAATCAGCCCCAGCATTTT.

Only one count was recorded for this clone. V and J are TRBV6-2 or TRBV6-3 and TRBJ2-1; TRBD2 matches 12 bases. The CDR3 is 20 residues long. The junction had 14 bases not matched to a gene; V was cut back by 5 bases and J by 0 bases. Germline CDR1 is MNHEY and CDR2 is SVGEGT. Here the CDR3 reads CASSLRGLAGQRRSYNEQFF. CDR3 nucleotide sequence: TGTGCCAGCAGTCTCCGGGGACTAGCGGGTCAAAGACGCTCCTACAATGAGCAGTTCTTC.

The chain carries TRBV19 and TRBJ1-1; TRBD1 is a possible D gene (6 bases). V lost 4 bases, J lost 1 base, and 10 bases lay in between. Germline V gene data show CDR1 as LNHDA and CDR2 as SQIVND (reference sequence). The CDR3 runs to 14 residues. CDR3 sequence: CASSKGQRNTEAFF. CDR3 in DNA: TGTGCCAGTAGTAAAGGACAGCGGAACACTGAAGCTTTCTTT.

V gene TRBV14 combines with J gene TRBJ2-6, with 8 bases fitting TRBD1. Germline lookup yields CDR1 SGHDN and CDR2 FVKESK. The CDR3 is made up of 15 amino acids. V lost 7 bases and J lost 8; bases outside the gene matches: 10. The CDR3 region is CASTSGGGMTNVLTF. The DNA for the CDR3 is TGTGCCAGCACCTCAGGGGGCGGGATGACCAACGTCCTGACTTTC.

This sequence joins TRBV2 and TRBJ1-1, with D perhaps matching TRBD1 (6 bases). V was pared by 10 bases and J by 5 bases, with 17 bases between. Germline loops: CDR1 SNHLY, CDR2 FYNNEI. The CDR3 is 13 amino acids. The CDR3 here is CANRESVVTEAFF. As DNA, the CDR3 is TGTGCCAACAGGGAGAGTGTTGTAACTGAAGCTTTCTTT. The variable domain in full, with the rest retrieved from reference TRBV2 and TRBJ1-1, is EPEVTQTPSHQVTQMGQEVILRCVPISNHLYFYWYRQILGQKVEFLVSFYNNEISEKSEIFDDQFSVERPDGSNFTLKIRSTKLEDSAMYFCANRESVVTEAFFGQGTRLTVV.

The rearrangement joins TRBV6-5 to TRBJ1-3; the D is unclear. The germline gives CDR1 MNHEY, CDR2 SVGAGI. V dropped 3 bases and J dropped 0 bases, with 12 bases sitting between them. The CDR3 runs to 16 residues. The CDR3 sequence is CASSYFPWSSGNTIYF. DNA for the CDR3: TGTGCCAGCAGTTATTTTCCGTGGAGCTCTGGAAACACCATATATTTT.

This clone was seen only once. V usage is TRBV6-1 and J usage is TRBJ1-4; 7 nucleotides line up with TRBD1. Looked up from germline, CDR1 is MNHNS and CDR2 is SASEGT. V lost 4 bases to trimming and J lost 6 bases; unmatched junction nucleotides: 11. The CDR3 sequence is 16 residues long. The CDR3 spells CASSVGGGRGDEKLFF. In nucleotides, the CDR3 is TGTGCCAGCAGTGTCGGGGGTGGCAGGGGGGATGAAAAACTGTTTTTT.

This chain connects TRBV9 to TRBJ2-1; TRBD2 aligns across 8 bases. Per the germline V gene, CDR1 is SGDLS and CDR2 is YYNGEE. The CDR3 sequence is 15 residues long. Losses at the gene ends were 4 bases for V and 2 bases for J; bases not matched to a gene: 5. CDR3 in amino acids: CASSYTSGTYNEQFF. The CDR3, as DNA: TGTGCCAGCAGCTATACTAGCGGCACCTACAATGAGCAGTTCTTC. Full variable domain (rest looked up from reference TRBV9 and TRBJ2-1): DSGVTQTPKHLITATGQRVTLRCSPRSGDLSVYWYQQSLDQGLQFLIQYYNGEERAKGNILERFSAQQFPDLHSELNLSSLELGDSALYFCASSYTSGTYNEQFFGPGTRLTVL.

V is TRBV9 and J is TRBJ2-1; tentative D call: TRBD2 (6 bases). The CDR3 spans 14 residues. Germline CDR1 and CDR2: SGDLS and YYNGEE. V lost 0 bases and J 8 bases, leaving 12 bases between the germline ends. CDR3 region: CASSVGPAGDEQFF. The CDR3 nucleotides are TGTGCCAGCAGCGTAGGACCAGCGGGTGATGAGCAGTTCTTC.

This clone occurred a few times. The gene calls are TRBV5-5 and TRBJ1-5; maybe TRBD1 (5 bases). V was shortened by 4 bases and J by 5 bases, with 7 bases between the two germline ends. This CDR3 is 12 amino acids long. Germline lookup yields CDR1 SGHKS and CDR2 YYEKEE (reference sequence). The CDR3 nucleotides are TGTGCCAGCAGCCCCAGGGATCAGCCCCAGCATTTT. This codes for CASSPRDQPQHF. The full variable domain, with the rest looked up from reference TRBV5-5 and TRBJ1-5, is DAGVTQSPTHLIKTRGQQVTLRCSPISGHKSVSWYQQVLGQGPQFIFQYYEKEERGRGNFPDRFSARQFPNYSSELNVNALLLGDSALYLCASSPRDQPQHFGDGTRLSIL.

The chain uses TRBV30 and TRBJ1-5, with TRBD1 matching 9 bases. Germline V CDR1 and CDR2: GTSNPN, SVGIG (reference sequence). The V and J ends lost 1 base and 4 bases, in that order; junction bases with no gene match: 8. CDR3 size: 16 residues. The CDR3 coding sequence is TGTGCCTGGAGTGCCCTGGACAGGGGAAGTAATCAGCCCCAGCATTTT. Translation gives CAWSALDRGSNQPQHF.

The CDR3 DNA is TGTGCCAGTAGTATAGATATTAACTATGGCTACACCTTC. Translating gives CASSIDINYGYTF. The V gene is TRBV19, the J gene TRBJ1-2; the D is unclear. The length of the CDR3 is 13 residues. In germline, CDR1 is LNHDA, CDR2 SQIVND (reference sequence). The V gene lost 0 bases and the J gene lost 1 base, with 3 bases spanning the gap.

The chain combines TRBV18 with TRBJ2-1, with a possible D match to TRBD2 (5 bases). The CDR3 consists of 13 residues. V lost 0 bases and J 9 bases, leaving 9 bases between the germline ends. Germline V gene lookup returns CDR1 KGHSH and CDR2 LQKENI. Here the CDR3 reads CASSPPSGSEQFF. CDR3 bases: TGTGCCAGCTCACCACCGAGCGGTTCTGAGCAGTTCTTC.

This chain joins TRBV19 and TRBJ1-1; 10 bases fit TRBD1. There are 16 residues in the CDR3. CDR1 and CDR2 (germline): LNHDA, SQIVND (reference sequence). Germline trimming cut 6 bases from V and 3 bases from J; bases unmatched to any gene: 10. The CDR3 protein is CASRLTGGVGYTEAFF. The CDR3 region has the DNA TGTGCCAGTAGGCTGACAGGGGGCGTTGGGTACACTGAAGCTTTCTTT.

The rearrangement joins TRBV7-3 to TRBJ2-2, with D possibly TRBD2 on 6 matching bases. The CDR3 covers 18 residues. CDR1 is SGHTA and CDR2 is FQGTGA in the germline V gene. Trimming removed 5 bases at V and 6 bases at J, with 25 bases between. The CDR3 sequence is CASSLHSGTGSLAGELFF. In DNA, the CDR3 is TGTGCCAGCAGCCTTCACTCCGGGACTGGCTCCCTTGCCGGGGAGCTGTTTTTT.

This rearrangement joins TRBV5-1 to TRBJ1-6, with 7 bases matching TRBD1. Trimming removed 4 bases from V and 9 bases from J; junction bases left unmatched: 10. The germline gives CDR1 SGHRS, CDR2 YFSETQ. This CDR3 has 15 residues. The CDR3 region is CASSPTEGAVSPLHF. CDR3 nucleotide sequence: TGCGCCAGCAGCCCTACGGAGGGGGCGGTTTCACCCCTCCACTTT.

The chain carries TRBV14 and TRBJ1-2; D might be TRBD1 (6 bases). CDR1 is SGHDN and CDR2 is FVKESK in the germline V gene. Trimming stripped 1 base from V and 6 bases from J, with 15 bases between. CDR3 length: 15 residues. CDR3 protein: CASSQGGGSGDGYTF. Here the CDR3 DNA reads TGTGCCAGCAGCCAAGGGGGTGGCTCAGGGGATGGCTACACCTTC.

The CDR3 sequence: CASLTGWVGGEAFF. CDR3 DNA: TGTGCCAGCCTCACGGGGTGGGTCGGGGGTGAAGCTTTCTTT. This sequence joins TRBV5-5 and TRBJ1-1, with D perhaps TRBD1 (5 bases). CDR3 length: 14 amino acids. CDR1 and CDR2 (germline): SGHKS, YYEKEE (reference sequence). The V end was cut by 7 bases, the J end by 7 bases, with 20 bases between.

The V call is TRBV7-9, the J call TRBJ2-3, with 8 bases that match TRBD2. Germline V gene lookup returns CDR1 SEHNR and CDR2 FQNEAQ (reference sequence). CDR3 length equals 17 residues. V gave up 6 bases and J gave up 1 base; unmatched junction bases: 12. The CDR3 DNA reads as TGTGCCAGCAGACCCGGGCTCAGGGGACTAGGCACAGATACGCAGTATTTT. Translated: CASRPGLRGLGTDTQYF.

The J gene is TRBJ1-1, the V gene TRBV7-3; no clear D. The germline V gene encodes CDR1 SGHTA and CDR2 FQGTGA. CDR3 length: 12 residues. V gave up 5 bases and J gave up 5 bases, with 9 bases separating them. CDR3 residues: CASSPGGTEAFF. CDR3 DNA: TGTGCCAGCAGCCCGGGTGGGACTGAAGCTTTCTTT.

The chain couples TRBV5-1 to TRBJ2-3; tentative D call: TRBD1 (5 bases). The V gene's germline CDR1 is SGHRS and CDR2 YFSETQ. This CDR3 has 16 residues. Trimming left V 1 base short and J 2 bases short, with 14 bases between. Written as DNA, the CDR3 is TGCGCCAGCAGCTTGAGTAAGGGGTCCTCCACAGATACGCAGTATTTT. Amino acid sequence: CASSLSKGSSTDTQYF.

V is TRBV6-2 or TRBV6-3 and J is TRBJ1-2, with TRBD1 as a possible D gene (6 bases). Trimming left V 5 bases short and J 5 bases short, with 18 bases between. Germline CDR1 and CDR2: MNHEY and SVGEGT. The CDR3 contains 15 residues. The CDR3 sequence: CASSTNERTDYGYTF. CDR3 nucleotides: TGTGCCAGCAGTACTAACGAAAGGACAGATTATGGCTACACCTTC.

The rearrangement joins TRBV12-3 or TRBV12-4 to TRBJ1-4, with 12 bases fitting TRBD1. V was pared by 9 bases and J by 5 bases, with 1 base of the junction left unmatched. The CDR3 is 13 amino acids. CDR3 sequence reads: CASGTGGNEKLFF. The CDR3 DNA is TGTGCCAGTGGGACAGGGGGCAATGAAAAACTGTTTTTT.

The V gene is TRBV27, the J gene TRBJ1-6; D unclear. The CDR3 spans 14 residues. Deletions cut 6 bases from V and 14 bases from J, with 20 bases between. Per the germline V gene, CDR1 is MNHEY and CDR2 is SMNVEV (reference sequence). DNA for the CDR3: TGTGCCAGCAGCCCCTCGGGTCCCATCGGCGCCCTCCACTTT. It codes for CASSPSGPIGALHF.